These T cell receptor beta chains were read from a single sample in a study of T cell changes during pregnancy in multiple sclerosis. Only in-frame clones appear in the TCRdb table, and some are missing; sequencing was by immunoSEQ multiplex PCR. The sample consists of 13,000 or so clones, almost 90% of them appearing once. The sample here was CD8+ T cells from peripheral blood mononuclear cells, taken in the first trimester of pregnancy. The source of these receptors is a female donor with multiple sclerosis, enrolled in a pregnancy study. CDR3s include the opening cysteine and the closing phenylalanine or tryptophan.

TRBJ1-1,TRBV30,CAWRDKGLNTEAFF
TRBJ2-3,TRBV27,CASRPLRGAITDTQYF
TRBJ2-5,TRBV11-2,CASSSEGPQETQYF
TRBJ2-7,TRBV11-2,CASSPGTGEGYEQYF
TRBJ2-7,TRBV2,CASSSGQGDTYEQYF
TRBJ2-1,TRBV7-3,CASSLNQGAYNEQFF
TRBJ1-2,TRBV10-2,CASSEKSGYGYTF
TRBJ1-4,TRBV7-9,CASSLRDVEKLFF
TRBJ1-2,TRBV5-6,CASSWDRANYGYTF
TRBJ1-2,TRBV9,CASSQGVNYGYTF
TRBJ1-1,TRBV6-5,CASSYQEGNTEAFF
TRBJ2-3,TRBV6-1,CASSEAQRGADTQYF
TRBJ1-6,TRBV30,CAWSVDSGNNSPLHF
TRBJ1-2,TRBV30,CAWSPRGTGGSTNYGYTF
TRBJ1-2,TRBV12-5,CASGSGLLYGYTF
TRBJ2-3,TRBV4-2,CASSQSGRTDTQYF
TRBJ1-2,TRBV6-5,CASSTLGQANYGYTF
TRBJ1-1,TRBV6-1,CASRGGSTEAFF
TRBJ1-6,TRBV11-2,CASSFQGYNSPLHF
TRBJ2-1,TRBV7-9,CASSPYRGRRYNEQFF
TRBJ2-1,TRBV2,CASRTGGGYNEQFF
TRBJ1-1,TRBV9,CASSAGAQGPNTEAFF
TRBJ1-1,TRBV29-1,CSVLGTGMNTEAFF
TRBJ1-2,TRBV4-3,CASSQAWQGYGYTF
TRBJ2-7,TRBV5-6,CASSLGLALYEQYF
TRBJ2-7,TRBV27,CASSFTGSERYF
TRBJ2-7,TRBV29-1,CSVKHPNGFYEQYF
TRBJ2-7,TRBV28,CASAYETGGGYEQYF
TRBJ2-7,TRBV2,CATGGGGGYEQYF
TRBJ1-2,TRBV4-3,CASSQGVKGQDEFYGYTF
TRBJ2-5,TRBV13,CASSLQGQETQYF
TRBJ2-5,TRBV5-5,CASSLVGAGGFRRETQYF
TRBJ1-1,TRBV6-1,CASSWDRANTEAFF
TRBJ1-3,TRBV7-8,CASTRRGKENTIYF
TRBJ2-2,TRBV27,CASSLGWTGVPGELFF
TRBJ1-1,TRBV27,CASSPSTGEANTEAFF
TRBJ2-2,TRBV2,CASVGGTGELFF
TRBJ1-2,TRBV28,CASSQDQLEGIYGYTF
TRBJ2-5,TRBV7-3,CASSPGGGGAETQYF
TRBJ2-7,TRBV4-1,CASSQVAGWASEQYF
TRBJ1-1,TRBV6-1,CASSEVWTGLNTEAFF
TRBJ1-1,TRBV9,CASSVEGDREAFF
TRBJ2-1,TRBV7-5,CARSRMGLAGYNEQFF
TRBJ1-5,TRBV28,CADRVPLPQHF
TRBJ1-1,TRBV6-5,CASSYVSGDTEAFF
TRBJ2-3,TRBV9,CASSATSSVTDTQYF
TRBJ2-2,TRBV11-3,CASSFDTRGELFF
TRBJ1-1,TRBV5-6,CASSFQAPTEAFF
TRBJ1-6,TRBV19,CASRPGGKVGSPLHF
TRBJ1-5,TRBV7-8,CASSARTEGNQPQHF
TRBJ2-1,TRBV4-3,CASSQIAGLGPFNEQFF
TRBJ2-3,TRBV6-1,CASSEGAEDTQYF
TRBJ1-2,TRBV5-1,CAGLEGGSNYGYTF
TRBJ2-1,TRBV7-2,CASSDLVGGGEQFF